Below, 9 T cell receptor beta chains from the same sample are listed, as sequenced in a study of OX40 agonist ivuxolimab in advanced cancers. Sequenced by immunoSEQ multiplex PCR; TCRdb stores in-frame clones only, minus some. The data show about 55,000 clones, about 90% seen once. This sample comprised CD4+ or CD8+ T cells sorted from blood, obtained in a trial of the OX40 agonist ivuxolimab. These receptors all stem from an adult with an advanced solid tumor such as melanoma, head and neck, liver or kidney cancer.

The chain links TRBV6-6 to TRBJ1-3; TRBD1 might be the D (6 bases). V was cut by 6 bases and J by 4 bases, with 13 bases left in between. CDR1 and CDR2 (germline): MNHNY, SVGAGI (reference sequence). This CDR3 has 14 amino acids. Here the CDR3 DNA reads TGTGCCAGCAGGAACAGGGTCTCAGGAAACACCATATATTTT. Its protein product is CASRNRVSGNTIYF.

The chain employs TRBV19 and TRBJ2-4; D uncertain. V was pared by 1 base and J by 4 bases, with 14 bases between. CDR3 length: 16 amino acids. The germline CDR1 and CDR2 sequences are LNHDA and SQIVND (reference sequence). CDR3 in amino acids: CASSIGLAVPKNIQYF. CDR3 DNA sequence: TGTGCCAGTAGTATAGGTTTGGCAGTCCCAAAAAACATTCAGTACTTC.

This CDR3 reads CASSRGGESYGYTF. The CDR3 DNA reads TGTGCCAGCAGCCGAGGGGGGGAGAGTTATGGCTACACCTTC. The chain combines TRBV6-5 with TRBJ1-2, with TRBD1 as a possible D gene (6 bases). CDR1 and CDR2 (germline): MNHEY, SVGAGI. V lost 6 bases and J lost 5, with 16 bases in between. The CDR3 totals 14 residues.

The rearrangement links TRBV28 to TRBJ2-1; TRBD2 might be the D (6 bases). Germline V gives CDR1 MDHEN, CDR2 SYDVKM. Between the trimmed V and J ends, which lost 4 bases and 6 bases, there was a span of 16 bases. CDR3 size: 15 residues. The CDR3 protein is CASSSSGLASNEQFF. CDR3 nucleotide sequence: TGTGCCAGCAGTTCCTCGGGGCTAGCGAGCAATGAGCAGTTCTTC. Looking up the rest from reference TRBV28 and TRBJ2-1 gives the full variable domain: DVKVTQSSRYLVKRTGEKVFLECVQDMDHENMFWYRQDPGLGLRLIYFSYDVKMKEKGDIPEGYSVSREKKERFSLILESASTNQTSMYLCASSSSGLASNEQFFGPGTRLTVL.

The CDR3 bases are TGTGCCAGCAGCAACCCATGGACAGGAGTCTATGGCTACACCTTC. Translated, it gives CASSNPWTGVYGYTF. The V and J genes are TRBV28 and TRBJ1-2, with 7 bases aligning to TRBD1. The junction had 11 bases not matched to a gene; V was cut back by 6 bases and J by 4 bases. The CDR3 spans 15 residues. Germline CDR1 MDHEN, CDR2 SYDVKM.

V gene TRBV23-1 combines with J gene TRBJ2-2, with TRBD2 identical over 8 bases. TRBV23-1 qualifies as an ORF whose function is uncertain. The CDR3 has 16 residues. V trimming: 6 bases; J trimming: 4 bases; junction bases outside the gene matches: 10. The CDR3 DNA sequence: TGCGCCAGCAGACCTCAAGCGGGAGCGGTCACCGGGGAGCTGTTTTTT. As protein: CASRPQAGAVTGELFF.

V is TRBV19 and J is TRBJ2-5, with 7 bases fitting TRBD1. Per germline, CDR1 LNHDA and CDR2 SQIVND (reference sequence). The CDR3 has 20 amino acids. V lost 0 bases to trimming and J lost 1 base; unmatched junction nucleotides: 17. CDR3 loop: CASSIDGPTFQTGTQETQYF. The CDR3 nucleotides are TGTGCCAGTAGTATAGACGGTCCTACTTTCCAGACAGGGACCCAAGAGACCCAGTACTTC.

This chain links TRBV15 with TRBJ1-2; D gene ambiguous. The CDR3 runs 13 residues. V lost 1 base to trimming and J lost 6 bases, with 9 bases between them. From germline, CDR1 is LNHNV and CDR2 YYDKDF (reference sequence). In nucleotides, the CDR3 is TGTGCCACCAGCAGAGGGGGTTTGGATGGCTACACCTTC. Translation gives CATSRGGLDGYTF.

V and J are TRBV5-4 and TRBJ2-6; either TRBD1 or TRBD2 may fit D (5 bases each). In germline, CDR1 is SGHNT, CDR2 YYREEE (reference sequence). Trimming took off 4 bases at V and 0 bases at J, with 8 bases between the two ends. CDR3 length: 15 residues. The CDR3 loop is CASSTGGSGANVLTF. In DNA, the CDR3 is TGTGCCAGCAGCACTGGGGGCTCTGGGGCCAACGTCCTGACTTTC. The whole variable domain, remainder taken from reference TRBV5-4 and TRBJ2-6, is ETGVTQSPTHLIKTRGQQVTLRCSSQSGHNTVSWYQQALGQGPQFIFQYYREEENGRGNFPPRFSGLQFPNYSSELNVNALELDDSALYLCASSTGGSGANVLTFGAGSRLTVL.